This TCR beta chain was retrieved from a study of somatic mutations in cytotoxic T cells in rheumatoid arthritis. About the research overall: Collection of patient blood (30 ml EDTA) took place right after diagnosis, before any treatment. Flow-sorting brought some V beta antibody-stained T-cell populations to nearly 100% purity, V beta1+ cells sequenced for TCRB among them. Broader study findings: Compared with age-matched healthy controls, rheumatoid arthritis patients did not differ significantly in CD8+ T-cell clonality. Unidentified antigens were the targets of the expanded CD8+ clones.

As regards this clone: Antigen: not known.

V was clipped by 5 bases and J by 0 bases, with 14 bases between them. CDR1 is SEHNR, CDR2 FQNEAQ, per germline (reference sequence). This CDR3 has 16 amino acids. TCRdb keeps only in-frame clones here, not all; method: immunoSEQ multiplex PCR. The sample consists of over 15,000 clones, 70% to 80% of them appearing once. This sequence was found in an adult with rheumatoid arthritis. The chain combines TRBV7-9 with TRBJ1-3, with TRBD1 as a possible D gene (6 bases). Sequenced sample: CD8+ T cells sorted from blood. CDR3: CASSAGTPNSGNTIYF. The CDR3 nucleotides are TGTGCCAGCAGCGCCGGGACACCGAACTCTGGAAACACCATATATTTT.